These T cell receptor beta chains were read from a single sample in a study of lymphopenia after photon versus proton radiotherapy. The protocol was immunoSEQ multiplex PCR, while the TCRdb copy is restricted to in-frame clones and leaves out a portion. The table has about 50,000 clones, 92% seen once. This specimen consisted of peripheral blood, obtained from a patient treated with photon-based radiotherapy. The receptors come from a woman aged 40 to 50 with cholangiocarcinoma. CDR3s include the opening cysteine and the closing phenylalanine or tryptophan. The order of the fields is CDR3 length, clone size, D gene, V gene, J gene, CDR3 DNA, CDR3 protein. The D gene is left open where the match is weak. A clone size is listed for some rows: how often the clone was seen (once, few, many), or a class if it is expanded.

cdr3_length: 14; clone_size: -; d_call: -; v_call: TRBV9; j_call: TRBJ1-1; cdr3_nt: TGTGCCAGCAGCGCCACATCGGGGGACACTGAAGCTTTCTTT; cdr3_aa: CASSATSGDTEAFF
cdr3_length: 12; clone_size: -; d_call: TRBD1; v_call: TRBV7-9; j_call: TRBJ1-1; cdr3_nt: TGTGCCAGCAGCGCTGGGGACAGGGAAGCTTTCTTT; cdr3_aa: CASSAGDREAFF
cdr3_length: 16; clone_size: -; d_call: TRBD2; v_call: TRBV28; j_call: TRBJ2-2; cdr3_nt: TGTGCCAGCGGTCCTGACGGGAGGGATCGCACCGGGGAGCTGTTTTTT; cdr3_aa: CASGPDGRDRTGELFF
cdr3_length: 15; clone_size: -; d_call: TRBD1; v_call: TRBV4-3; j_call: TRBJ2-1; cdr3_nt: TGCGCCAGCAGCCAAGAACAGGGGGCTTACAATGAGCAGTTCTTC; cdr3_aa: CASSQEQGAYNEQFF
cdr3_length: 16; clone_size: -; d_call: TRBD1; v_call: TRBV7-9; j_call: TRBJ2-2; cdr3_nt: TGTGCCAGCAGCTTCCCGACAGGGGACCGGATCGGGGAGCTGTTTTTT; cdr3_aa: CASSFPTGDRIGELFF
cdr3_length: 16; clone_size: -; d_call: TRBD2; v_call: TRBV2; j_call: TRBJ2-7; cdr3_nt: TGTGCCAGCAGTGAATGGGGAGGGGAGAAATTCTACGAGCAGTACTTC; cdr3_aa: CASSEWGGEKFYEQYF
cdr3_length: 14; clone_size: -; d_call: -; v_call: TRBV7-9; j_call: TRBJ1-1; cdr3_nt: TGTGCCAGCAGCTTTCCCGGACAGAACACTGAAGCTTTCTTT; cdr3_aa: CASSFPGQNTEAFF
cdr3_length: 17; clone_size: -; d_call: TRBD2; v_call: TRBV7-2; j_call: TRBJ2-3; cdr3_nt: TGTGCCAGCAGCTTAGGGGTGGCGGGAGGGCCGGGTGATACGCAGTATTTT; cdr3_aa: CASSLGVAGGPGDTQYF
cdr3_length: 14; clone_size: once; d_call: -; v_call: TRBV9; j_call: TRBJ2-3; cdr3_nt: TGTGCCAGCAGCCGGTGGGGGAGTGGAGATACGCAGTATTTT; cdr3_aa: CASSRWGSGDTQYF
cdr3_length: 15; clone_size: -; d_call: -; v_call: TRBV5-4; j_call: TRBJ1-2; cdr3_nt: TGTGCCAGCAGCTTGGGGCGGGGCATGAACTATGGCTACACCTTC; cdr3_aa: CASSLGRGMNYGYTF
cdr3_length: 16; clone_size: -; d_call: -; v_call: TRBV9; j_call: TRBJ1-2; cdr3_nt: TGTGCCAGCAGCCCCCATTCCCAGGGGTTAAACTATGGCTACACCTTC; cdr3_aa: CASSPHSQGLNYGYTF
cdr3_length: 15; clone_size: -; d_call: -; v_call: TRBV19; j_call: TRBJ2-7; cdr3_nt: TGTGCCAGTAGTATGGTCCGGGACGGATCCTACGAGCAGTACTTC; cdr3_aa: CASSMVRDGSYEQYF
cdr3_length: 13; clone_size: -; d_call: -; v_call: TRBV30; j_call: TRBJ1-1; cdr3_nt: TGTGCCTTTTCCGGGGCCATGAACACTGAAGCTTTCTTT; cdr3_aa: CAFSGAMNTEAFF
cdr3_length: 15; clone_size: -; d_call: TRBD2; v_call: TRBV28; j_call: TRBJ2-1; cdr3_nt: TGTGCCAGCAGTTTCCCCAGCGGGGGGCCTAATGAGCAGTTCTTC; cdr3_aa: CASSFPSGGPNEQFF